Below, one T cell receptor beta chain is given with its context. Its antigen is currently unknown. V shed 4 bases and J 0 bases; nucleotides not matched to a gene: 6. This CDR3 comprises 17 residues. Germline CDR1 SQVTM, CDR2 ANQGSEA. Assay: immunoSEQ multiplex PCR; the TCRdb copy retains only in-frame clones and omits some. Found here are about 83,000 clones, around 89% of them singletons; the top ten hold more than 4.5%. These data originate in a study of T cell responses to AZD1222 COVID-19 vaccine. General study results and limits: Spike-wide vaccine-associated CD4 TCRs dominated at 160-218 and 743-854. Reportedly, nearly half the spike-specific TCRs target unmutated variant regions. The donor cohort was predominantly white British with a female majority, and clonal diversity may have been underestimated.

The source was peripheral blood, collected on day 0 of MenACWY control vaccination. The J gene is TRBJ2-1, the V gene TRBV29-1; 13 bases fit TRBD2. This sequence originates from an adult in good health. The chain's CDR3 is CSVAGLAGWSSYNEQFF. CDR3 bases: TGCAGCGTTGCGGGACTAGCGGGATGGAGCTCCTACAATGAGCAGTTCTTC.